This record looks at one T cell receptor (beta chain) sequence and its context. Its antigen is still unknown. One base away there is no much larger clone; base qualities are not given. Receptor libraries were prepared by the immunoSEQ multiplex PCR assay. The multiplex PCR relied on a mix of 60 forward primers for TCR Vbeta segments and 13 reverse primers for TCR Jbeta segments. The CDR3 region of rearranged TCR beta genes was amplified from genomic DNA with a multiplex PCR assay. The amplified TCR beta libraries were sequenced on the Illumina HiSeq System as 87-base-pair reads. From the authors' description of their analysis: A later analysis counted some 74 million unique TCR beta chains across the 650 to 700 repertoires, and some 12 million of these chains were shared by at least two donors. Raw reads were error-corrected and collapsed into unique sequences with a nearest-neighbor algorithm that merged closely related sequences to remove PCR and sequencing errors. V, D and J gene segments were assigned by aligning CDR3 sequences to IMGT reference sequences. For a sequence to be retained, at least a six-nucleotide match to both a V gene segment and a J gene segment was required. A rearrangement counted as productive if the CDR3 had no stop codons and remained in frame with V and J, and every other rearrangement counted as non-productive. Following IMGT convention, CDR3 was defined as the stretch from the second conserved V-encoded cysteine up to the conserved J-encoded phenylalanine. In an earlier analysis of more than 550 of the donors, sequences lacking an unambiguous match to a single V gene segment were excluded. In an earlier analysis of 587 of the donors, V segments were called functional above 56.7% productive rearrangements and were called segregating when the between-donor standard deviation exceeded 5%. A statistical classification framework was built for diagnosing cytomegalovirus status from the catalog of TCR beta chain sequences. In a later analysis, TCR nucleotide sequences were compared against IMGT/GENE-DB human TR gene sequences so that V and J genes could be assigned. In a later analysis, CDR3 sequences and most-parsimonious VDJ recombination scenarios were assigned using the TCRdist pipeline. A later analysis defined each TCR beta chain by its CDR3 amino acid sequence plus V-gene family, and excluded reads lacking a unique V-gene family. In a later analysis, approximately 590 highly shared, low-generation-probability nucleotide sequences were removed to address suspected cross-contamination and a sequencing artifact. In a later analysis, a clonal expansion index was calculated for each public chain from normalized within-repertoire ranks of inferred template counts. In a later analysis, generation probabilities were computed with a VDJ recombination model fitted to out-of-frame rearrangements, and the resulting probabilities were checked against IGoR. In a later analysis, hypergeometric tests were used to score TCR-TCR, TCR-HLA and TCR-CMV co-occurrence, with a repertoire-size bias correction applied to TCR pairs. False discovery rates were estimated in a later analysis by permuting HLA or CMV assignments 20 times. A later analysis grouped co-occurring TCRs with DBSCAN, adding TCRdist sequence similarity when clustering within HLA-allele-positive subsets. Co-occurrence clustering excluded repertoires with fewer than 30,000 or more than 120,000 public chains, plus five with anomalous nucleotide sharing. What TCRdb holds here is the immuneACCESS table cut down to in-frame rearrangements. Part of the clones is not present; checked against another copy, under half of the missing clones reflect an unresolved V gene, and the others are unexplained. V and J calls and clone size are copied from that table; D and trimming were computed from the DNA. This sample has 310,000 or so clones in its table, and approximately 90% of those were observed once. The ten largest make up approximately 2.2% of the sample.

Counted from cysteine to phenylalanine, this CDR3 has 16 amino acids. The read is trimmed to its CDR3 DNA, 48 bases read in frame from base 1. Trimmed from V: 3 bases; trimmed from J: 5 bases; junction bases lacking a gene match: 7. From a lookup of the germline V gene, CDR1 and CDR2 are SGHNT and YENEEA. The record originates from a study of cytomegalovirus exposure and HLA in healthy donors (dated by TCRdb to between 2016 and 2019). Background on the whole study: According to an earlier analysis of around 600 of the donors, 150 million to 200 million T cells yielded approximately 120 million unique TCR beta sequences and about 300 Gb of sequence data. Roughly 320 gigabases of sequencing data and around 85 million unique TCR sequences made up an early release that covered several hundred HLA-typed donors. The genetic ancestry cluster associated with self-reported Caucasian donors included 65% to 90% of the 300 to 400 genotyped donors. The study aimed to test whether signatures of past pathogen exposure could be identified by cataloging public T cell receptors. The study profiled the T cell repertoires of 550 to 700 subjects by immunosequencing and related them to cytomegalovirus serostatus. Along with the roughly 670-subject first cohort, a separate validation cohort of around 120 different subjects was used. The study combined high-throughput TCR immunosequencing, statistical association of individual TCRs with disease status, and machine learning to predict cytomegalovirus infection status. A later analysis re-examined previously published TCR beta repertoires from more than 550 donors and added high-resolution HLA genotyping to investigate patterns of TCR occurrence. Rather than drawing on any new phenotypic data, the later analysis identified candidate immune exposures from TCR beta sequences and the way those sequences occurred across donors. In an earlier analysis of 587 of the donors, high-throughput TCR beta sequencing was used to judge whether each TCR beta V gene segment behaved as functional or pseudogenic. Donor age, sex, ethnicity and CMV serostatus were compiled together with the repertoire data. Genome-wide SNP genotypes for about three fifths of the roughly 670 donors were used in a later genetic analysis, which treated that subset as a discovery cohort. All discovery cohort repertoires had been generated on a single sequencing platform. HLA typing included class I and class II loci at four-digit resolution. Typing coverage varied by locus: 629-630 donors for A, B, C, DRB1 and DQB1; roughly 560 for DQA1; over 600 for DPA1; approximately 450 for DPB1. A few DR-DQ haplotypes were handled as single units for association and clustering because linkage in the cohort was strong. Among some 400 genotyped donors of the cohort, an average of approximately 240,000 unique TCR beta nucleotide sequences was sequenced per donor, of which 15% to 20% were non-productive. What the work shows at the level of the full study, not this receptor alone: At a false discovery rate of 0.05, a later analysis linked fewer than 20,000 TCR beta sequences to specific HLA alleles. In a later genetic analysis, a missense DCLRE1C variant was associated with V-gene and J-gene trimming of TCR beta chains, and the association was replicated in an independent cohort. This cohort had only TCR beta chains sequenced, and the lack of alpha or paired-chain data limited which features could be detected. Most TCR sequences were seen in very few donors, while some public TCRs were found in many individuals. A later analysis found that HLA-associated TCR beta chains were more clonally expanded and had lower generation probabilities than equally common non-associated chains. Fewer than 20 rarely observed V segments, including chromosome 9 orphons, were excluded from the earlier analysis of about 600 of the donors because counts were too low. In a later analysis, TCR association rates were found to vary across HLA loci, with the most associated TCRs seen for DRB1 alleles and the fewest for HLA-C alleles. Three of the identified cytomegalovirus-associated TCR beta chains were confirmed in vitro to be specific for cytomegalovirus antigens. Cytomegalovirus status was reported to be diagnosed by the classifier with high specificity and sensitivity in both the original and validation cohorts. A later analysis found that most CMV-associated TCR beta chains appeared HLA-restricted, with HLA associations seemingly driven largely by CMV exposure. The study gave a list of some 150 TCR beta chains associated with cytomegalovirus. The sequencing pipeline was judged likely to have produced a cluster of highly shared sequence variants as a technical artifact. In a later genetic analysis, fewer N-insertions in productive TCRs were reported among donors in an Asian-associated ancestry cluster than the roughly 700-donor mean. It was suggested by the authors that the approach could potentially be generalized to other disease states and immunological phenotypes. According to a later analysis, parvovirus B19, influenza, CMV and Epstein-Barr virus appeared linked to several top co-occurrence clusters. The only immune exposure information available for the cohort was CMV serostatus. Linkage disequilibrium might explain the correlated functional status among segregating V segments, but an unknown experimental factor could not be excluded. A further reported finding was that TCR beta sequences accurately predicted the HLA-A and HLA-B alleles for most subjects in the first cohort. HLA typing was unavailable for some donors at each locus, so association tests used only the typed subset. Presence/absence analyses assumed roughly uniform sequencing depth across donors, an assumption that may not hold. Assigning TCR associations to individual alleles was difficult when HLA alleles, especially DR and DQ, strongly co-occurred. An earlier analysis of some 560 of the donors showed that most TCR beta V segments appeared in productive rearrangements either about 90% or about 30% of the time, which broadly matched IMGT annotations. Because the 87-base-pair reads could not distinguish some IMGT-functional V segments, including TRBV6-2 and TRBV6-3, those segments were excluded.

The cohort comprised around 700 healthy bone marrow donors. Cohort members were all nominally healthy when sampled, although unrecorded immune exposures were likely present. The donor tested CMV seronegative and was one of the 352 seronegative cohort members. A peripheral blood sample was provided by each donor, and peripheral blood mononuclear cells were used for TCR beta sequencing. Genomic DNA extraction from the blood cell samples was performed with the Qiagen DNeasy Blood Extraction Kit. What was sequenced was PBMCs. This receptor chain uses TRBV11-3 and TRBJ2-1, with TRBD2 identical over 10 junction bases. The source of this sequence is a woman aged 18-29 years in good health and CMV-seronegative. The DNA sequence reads TGTGCCAGCAGCTTCAGAGGGACTAGCGAGAACAATGAGCAGTTCTTC. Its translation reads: CASSFRGTSENNEQFF. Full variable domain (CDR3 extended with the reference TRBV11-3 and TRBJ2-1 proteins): EAGVVQSPRYKIIEKKQPVAFWCNPISGHNTLYWYLQNLGQGPELLIRYENEEAVDDSQLPKDRFSAERLKGVDSTLKIQPAELGDSAVYLCASSFRGTSENNEQFFGPGTRLTVL.